This T cell receptor (beta chain) came from a study of CD8+ T cells in alopecia areata. The authors sorted CD4+ cells into CD25+CD127- cells for roughly five patients. CD4+ and CD8+ T cells were sorted from PBMCs. This clone was observed a few times. Its cognate antigen is unknown. Once RNA had been extracted, it was reverse transcribed into cDNA to act as the sequencing template. Sequencing was performed with immunoSEQ multiplex PCR; in TCRdb, only in-frame clones are kept and a portion is missing. Of roughly 40,000 clones in the sample, nearly 55% were seen once. This CDR3 spans 15 amino acids. In germline, CDR1 is MNHEY, CDR2 SMNVEV (reference sequence). Unmatched junction bases numbered 8, after V lost 3 bases and J lost 7 bases. Findings and caveats of the study: Sequenced scalp T cells also include alphabeta T cells resident in normal skin. Lesional scalp, notably in alopecia totalis/universalis, had clonality above that of normal scalp. Between patients, shared TCR sequences were less clear than in mice. This was possibly due in part to HLA diversity in the patient population.

This chain connects TRBV27 to TRBJ2-5; 10 bases align to TRBD1. Sequencing was carried out using CD4+ Tregs sorted from blood. This clonotype was sampled from a human donor with alopecia areata. This chain's CDR3 is CASSLTGTGVVTQYF. As DNA, the CDR3 is TGTGCCAGCAGTTTGACCGGGACAGGGGTTGTGACCCAGTACTTC.